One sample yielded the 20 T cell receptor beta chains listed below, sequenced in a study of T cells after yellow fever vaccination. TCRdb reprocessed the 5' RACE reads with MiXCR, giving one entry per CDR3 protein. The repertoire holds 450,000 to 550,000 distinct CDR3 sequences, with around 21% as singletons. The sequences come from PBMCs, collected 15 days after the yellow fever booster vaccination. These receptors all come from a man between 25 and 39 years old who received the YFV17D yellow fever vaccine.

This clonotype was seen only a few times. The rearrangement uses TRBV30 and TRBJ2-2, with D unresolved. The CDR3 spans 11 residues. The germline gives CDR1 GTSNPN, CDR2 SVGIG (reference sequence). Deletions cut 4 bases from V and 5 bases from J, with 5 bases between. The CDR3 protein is CAWKVTGELFF. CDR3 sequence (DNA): TGTGCCTGGAAGGTGACCGGGGAGCTGTTTTTT.

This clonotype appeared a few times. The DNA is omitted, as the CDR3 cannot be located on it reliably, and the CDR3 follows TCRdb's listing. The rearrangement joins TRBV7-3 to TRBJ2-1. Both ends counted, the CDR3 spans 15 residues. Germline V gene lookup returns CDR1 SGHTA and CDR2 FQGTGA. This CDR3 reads CASSFGNGLHNEQFF.

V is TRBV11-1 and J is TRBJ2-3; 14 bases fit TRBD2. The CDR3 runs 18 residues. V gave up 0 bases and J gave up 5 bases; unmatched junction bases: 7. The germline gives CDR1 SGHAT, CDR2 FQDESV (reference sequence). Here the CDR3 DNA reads TGTGCCAGCAGCTTAGCCATGACTAGCGGGAGGGCCTTAGATACGCAGTATTTT. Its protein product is CASSLAMTSGRALDTQYF.

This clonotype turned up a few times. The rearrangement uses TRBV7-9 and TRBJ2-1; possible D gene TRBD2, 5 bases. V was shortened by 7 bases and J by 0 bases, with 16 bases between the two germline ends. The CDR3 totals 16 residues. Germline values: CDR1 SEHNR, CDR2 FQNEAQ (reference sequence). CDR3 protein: CASTLAGESSYNEQFF. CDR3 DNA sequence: TGTGCCAGCACCTTGGCGGGCGAAAGCTCCTACAATGAGCAGTTCTTC.

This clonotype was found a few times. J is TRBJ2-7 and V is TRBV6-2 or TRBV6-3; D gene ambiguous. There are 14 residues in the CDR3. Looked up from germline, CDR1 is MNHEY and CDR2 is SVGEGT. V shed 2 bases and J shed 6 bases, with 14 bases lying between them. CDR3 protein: CASSYRGSAIEQYF. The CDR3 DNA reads TGTGCCAGCAGTTACCGTGGCTCAGCAATCGAGCAGTACTTC.

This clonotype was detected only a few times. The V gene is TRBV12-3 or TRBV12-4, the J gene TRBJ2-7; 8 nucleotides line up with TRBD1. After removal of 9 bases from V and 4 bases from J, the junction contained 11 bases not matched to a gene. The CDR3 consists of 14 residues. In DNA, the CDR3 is TGTGCCAGTGGGGACAGGAGTCCACGATACGAGCAGTACTTC. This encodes CASGDRSPRYEQYF.

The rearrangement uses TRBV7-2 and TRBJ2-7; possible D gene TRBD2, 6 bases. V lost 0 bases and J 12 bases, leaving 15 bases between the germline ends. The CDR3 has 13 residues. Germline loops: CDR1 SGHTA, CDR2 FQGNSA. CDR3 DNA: TGTGCCAGCAGCTTAGCTTGGGAGGTCCCGGGGTACTTC. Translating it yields CASSLAWEVPGYF.

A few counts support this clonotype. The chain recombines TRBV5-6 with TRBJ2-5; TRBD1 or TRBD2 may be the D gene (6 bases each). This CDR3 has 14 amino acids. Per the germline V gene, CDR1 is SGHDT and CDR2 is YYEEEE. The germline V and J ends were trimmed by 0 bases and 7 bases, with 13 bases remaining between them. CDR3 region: CASSLEGGVGTQYF. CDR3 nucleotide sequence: TGTGCCAGCAGCTTGGAGGGGGGAGTGGGGACCCAGTACTTC.

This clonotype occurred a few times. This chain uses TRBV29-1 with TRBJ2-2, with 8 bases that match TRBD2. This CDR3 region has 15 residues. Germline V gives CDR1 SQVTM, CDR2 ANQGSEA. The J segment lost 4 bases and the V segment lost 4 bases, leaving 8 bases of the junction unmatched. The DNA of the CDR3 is TGCAGCGTTGGGGTCGCGGGAGGAGTCACCGGGGAGCTGTTTTTT. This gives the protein CSVGVAGGVTGELFF.

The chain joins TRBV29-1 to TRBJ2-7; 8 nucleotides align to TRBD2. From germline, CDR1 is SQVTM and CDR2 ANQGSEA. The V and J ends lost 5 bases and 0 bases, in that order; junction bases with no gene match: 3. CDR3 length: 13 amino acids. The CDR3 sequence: CSVLAGSSYEQYF. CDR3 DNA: TGCAGCGTTTTAGCGGGGAGCTCCTACGAGCAGTACTTC.

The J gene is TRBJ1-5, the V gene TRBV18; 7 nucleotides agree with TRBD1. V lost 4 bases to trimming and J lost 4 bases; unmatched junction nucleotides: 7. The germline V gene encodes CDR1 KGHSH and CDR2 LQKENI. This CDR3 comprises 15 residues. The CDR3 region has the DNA TGTGCCAGCTCACAGACAGGGTCTGAAAATCAGCCCCAGCATTTT. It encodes CASSQTGSENQPQHF.

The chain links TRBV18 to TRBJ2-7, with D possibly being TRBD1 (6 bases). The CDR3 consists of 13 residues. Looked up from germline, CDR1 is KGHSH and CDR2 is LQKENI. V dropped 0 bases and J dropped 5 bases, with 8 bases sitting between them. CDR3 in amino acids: CASSPPGADEQYF. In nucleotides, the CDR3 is TGTGCCAGCTCACCACCGGGGGCAGACGAGCAGTACTTC.

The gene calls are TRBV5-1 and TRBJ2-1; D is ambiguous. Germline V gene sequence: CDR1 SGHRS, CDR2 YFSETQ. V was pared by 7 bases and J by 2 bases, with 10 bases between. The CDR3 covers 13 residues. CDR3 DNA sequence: TGCGCCAGCGCGGCCGTTACCTACAATGAGCAGTTCTTC. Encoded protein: CASAAVTYNEQFF.

The CDR3 loop reads CSALGGGNYNEQFF. In nucleotides, the CDR3 is TGCAGTGCTCTCGGTGGGGGCAATTACAATGAGCAGTTCTTC. This chain joins TRBV20-1 and TRBJ2-1, with D tentatively TRBD1 (6 bases). V lost 5 bases and J lost 4, with 15 bases in between. The CDR3 has 14 residues. From germline, CDR1 is DFQATT and CDR2 SNEGSKA (reference sequence).

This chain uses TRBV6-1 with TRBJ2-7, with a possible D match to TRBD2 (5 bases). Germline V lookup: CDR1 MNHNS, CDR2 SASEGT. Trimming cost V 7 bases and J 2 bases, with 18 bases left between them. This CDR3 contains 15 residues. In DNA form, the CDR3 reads TGTGCCAGCACCCAGACGACGGGAAGCCCCTACGAGCAGTACTTC. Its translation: CASTQTTGSPYEQYF.

The CDR3 loop is CASSLRGGGNSRDTQYF. CDR3 DNA: TGTGCCAGCAGCTTACGAGGGGGCGGAAACTCGCGAGATACGCAGTATTTT. V is TRBV11-2 and J is TRBJ2-3; 7 bases map to TRBD1. This CDR3 has 17 amino acids. CDR1 is SGHAT and CDR2 is FQNNGV in the germline V gene. V shed 2 bases, J shed 5 bases, and the junction held 13 bases outside the gene matches.

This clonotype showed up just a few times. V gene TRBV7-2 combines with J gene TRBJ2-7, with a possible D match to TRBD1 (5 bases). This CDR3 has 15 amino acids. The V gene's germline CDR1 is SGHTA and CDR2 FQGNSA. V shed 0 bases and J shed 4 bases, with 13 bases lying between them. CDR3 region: CASSLANLQAYEQYF. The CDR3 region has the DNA TGTGCCAGCAGCTTAGCCAATCTACAGGCATACGAGCAGTACTTC.

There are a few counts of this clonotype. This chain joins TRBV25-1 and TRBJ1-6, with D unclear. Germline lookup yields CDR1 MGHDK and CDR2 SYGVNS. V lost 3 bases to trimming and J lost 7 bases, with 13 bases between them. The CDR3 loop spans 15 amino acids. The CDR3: CASSDSPTSNSPLHF. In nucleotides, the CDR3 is TGTGCCAGCAGTGATTCCCCCACTTCGAATTCACCCCTCCACTTT.

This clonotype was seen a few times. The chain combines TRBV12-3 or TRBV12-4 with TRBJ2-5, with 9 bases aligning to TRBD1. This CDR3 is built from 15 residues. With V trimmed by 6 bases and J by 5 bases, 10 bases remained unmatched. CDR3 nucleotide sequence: TGTGCCAGCAGCCCAGTCGGACAGGGGTGGGAGACCCAGTACTTC. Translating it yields CASSPVGQGWETQYF.

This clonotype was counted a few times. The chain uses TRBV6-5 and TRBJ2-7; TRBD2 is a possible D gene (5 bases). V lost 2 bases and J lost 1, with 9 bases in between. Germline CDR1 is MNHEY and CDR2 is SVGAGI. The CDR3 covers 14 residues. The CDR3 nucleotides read TGTGCCAGCAGTTACGAGAGCGGTTCCTACGAGCAGTACTTC. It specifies CASSYESGSYEQYF.